This record looks at one T cell receptor beta chain sequence and its context. The antigen is undetermined. This clone may be a read error of a much larger clone one base away. This record belongs to a study of response to subunit inactivated influenza vaccine. The study, taken as a whole, reports: There was a suggestion from the authors that each seasonal influenza vaccination recruits few new T cells.

V trimming: 3 bases; J trimming: 2 bases; junction bases outside the gene matches: 5. CDR1 and CDR2 (germline): SGDLS, YYNGEE. The CDR3 totals 14 residues. TCRdb used MiXCR to reprocess the RT-PCR reads, holding one entry per CDR3 protein. This table holds around 540,000 distinct CDR3 sequences, roughly 12% found once. The chain recombines TRBV9 with TRBJ2-7; TRBD1 matches at 7 bases. The sample here was PBMCs from blood, taken on the day of vaccination. This clonotype originated in a man aged 45-65 years who received an inactivated influenza vaccine. CDR3 loop: CASSASGQPYEQYF. Here the CDR3 DNA reads TGTGCCAGCAGCGCCTCGGGACAGCCCTACGAGCAGTACTTC.